This TCR beta chain is from a study of OX40 agonist ivuxolimab in advanced cancers. Blood was sampled at baseline, cycle 4 day 1, and cycle 7 day 1. Notes on this clone: No antigen is known for it.

The study's findings and limits: Clonal expansion from baseline to week 6 occurred in both CD4+ and CD8+ T cells.

Profiled with immunoSEQ multiplex PCR; TCRdb holds only in-frame clones, not every one. The sample comprises more than 45,000 clones, approximately 86% of which are singletons, and under 4% rests with the top ten. Sequenced material: CD4+ or CD8+ T cells sorted from blood, taken in a trial of the OX40 agonist ivuxolimab. The sequence was collected from an adult with an advanced solid tumor such as melanoma, head and neck, liver or kidney cancer.

CDR3 sequence reads: CASSSPGLAGGRELFF. The CDR3 nucleotides are TGTGCCAGCAGCTCACCGGGACTAGCGGGAGGACGGGAGCTGTTTTTT. The chain combines TRBV7-2 with TRBJ2-2, with 15 bases aligning to TRBD2. The CDR3 loop spans 16 amino acids. Germline V lookup: CDR1 SGHTA, CDR2 FQGNSA. V gave up 4 bases and J gave up 9 bases; unmatched junction bases: 6.